This passage covers 18 T cell receptor beta chains from one sample sequenced in a study of blood T cells in healthy people across ages. The use of a sample-barcoded 5' primer and a J-beta primer mix characterized a second PCR of about 6 to 11 cycles. One entry per CDR3 protein results from TCRdb running MiXCR on the 5' RACE reads. The table includes 1.5 million to 2 million distinct CDR3 sequences, about 49% detected once. The sequenced sample was blood. The source of these receptors is a woman between 40 and 55 years old in good health.

This clonotype was seen a handful of times. The chain links TRBV4-1 to TRBJ2-1, with D perhaps being TRBD1 or TRBD2 (5 bases each). This CDR3 contains 13 residues. In germline, CDR1 is MGHRA, CDR2 YSYEKL. Trimming shortened V by 4 bases and J by 10 bases, and 14 bases separated the two germline ends. DNA for the CDR3: TGCGCCAGCAGCCGTAGGGACCCTGAGGAGCAGTTCTTC. Residues: CASSRRDPEEQFF.

Remarks on this clonotype: A junction boundary mismatches the germline segment, possibly from a read error. V usage is TRBV27 and J usage is TRBJ2-5; 8 positions agree with TRBD1. Germline loops: CDR1 MNHEY, CDR2 SMNVEV (reference sequence). There are 14 residues in the CDR3. CDR3 residues: CVSSPDRGQETQYF. The CDR3 DNA is TGTGTCAGCAGTCCAGACAGGGGACAAGAGACCCAGTACTTC.

As DNA, the CDR3 is TGTGCCACCAGCAGCCCAGACAGGGCTAACTATGGCTACACCTTC. It specifies CATSSPDRANYGYTF. The chain recombines TRBV15 with TRBJ1-2; TRBD1 aligns across 7 bases. J lost 0 bases, V lost 3 bases, and 4 bases had no gene match. The CDR3 contains 15 residues. Germline V gene sequence: CDR1 LNHNV, CDR2 YYDKDF (reference sequence). Full variable domain (outside the CDR3, taken from reference TRBV15 and TRBJ1-2): DAMVIQNPRYQVTQFGKPVTLSCSQTLNHNVMYWYQQKSSQAPKLLFHYYDKDFNNEADTPDNFQSRRPNTSFCFLDIRSPGLGDTAMYLCATSSPDRANYGYTFGSGTRLTVV.

This clonotype has a count of ten or more. This chain connects TRBV4-2 to TRBJ2-1; D is unclear. V lost 4 bases and J 7 bases, leaving 17 bases between the germline ends. Looked up from germline, CDR1 is LGHNA and CDR2 is YNFKEQ. The CDR3 is made up of 15 amino acids. The CDR3 region is CASSPKALTANEQFF. The CDR3 DNA sequence: TGTGCCAGCAGCCCGAAAGCCCTCACGGCGAATGAGCAGTTCTTC.

As regards this clonotype: One end of the junction is discordant with germline, which a read error may explain. This chain uses TRBV25-1 with TRBJ2-3; maybe TRBD2 (6 bases). The CDR3 is made up of 16 amino acids. Germline assignment: CDR1 MGHDK and CDR2 SYGVNS. This CDR3 is CASSESPGLSIDTQYF. CDR3 nucleotides: TGTGCCAGCAGTGAATCCCCGGGACTCAGCATAGATACGCAGTATTTT.

This clonotype was picked up a small number of times. The chain uses TRBV24-1 and TRBJ2-1; 7 nucleotides align to TRBD1. V lost 9 bases to trimming and J lost 2 bases; unmatched junction nucleotides: 6. Per germline, CDR1 KGHDR and CDR2 SFDVKD. The CDR3 runs 14 residues. The CDR3 here is CATSGQFTYNEQFF. The CDR3 DNA follows: TGTGCCACCTCGGGACAGTTCACCTACAATGAGCAGTTCTTC.

This clonotype was observed many times. CDR3 region: CATSRDRLAGETQYF. In nucleotides, the CDR3 is TGTGCCACCAGCAGAGATCGACTAGCGGGAGAGACCCAGTACTTC. The chain employs TRBV15 and TRBJ2-5; TRBD2 agrees at 10 bases. The CDR3 runs 15 residues. Germline trimming cut 0 bases from V and 4 bases from J; bases unmatched to any gene: 2. Germline CDR1 reads LNHNV; CDR2 reads YYDKDF (reference sequence).

The chain has TRBV2 and TRBJ1-1, with a weak D call TRBD1 (6 bases). The V gene lost 11 bases and the J gene lost 6 bases, with 19 bases spanning the gap. The V gene's germline CDR1 is SNHLY and CDR2 FYNNEI. CDR3 length: 13 amino acids. CDR3 coding DNA: TGTGCCGGAAGAGGTTCAGGGGTAGCTGAAGCTTTCTTT. Its protein is CAGRGSGVAEAFF.

The rearrangement uses TRBV7-3 and TRBJ2-1; perhaps TRBD1 as D (5 bases). From germline, CDR1 is SGHTA and CDR2 FQGTGA. The CDR3 has 14 amino acids. Deletions cut 5 bases from V and 9 bases from J, with 17 bases between. CDR3 DNA sequence: TGTGCCAGCAGCGGGCCAGGGTGGCAGGGTGAGCAGTTCTTC. Protein sequence: CASSGPGWQGEQFF.

The V gene is TRBV5-1, the J gene TRBJ2-1; no reliable D call. The V gene's germline CDR1 is SGHRS and CDR2 YFSETQ. Deletions cut 2 bases from V and 10 bases from J, with 10 bases between. The CDR3 is 12 amino acids. In nucleotides, the CDR3 is TGCGCCAGCAGCTTCGAACCTAAGGAGCAGTTCTTC. Residues: CASSFEPKEQFF.

This clonotype was detected a few times. The rearrangement links TRBV27 to TRBJ2-3, with a possible D match to TRBD2 (5 bases). CDR3 length: 15 residues. Germline values: CDR1 MNHEY, CDR2 SMNVEV (reference sequence). Trimming took 5 bases from V and 6 from J, leaving 18 bases between them. DNA of the CDR3: TGTGCCAGCAGTCCTTCGTTGGGTCGGAGGGATACGCAGTATTTT. This encodes CASSPSLGRRDTQYF.

The CDR3 loop is CASRKGQGFTDTQYF. CDR3 in DNA: TGCGCCAGCAGAAAAGGACAGGGCTTCACAGATACGCAGTATTTT. V and J are TRBV5-1 and TRBJ2-3, with 8 positions matching TRBD1. This CDR3 spans 15 amino acids. Per germline, CDR1 SGHRS and CDR2 YFSETQ. J lost 2 bases, V lost 5 bases, and 7 bases had no gene match.

Only a few counts were recorded for this clonotype. The gene calls are TRBV20-1 and TRBJ2-4; possible D gene TRBD1, 6 bases. CDR3 size: 16 residues. V was shortened by 6 bases and J by 0 bases, with 18 bases between the two germline ends. The V gene's germline CDR1 is DFQATT and CDR2 SNEGSKA (reference sequence). The CDR3 DNA is TGCAGTGCGCGGACAGCTATAACCCTAGCCAAAAACATTCAGTACTTC. Its protein product is CSARTAITLAKNIQYF.

The V and J genes are TRBV7-9 and TRBJ2-1; possibly TRBD2 for D (5 bases). The CDR3 extends over 15 amino acids. V was trimmed by 2 bases and J by 7 bases, leaving 15 bases between them. Germline CDR1 is SEHNR and CDR2 is FQNEAQ (reference sequence). The CDR3 bases are TGTGCCAGCAGCTTATACGCGGGTCGGGGAAATGAGCAGTTCTTC. This translates into CASSLYAGRGNEQFF.

In this sample, this clonotype turned up once. The chain joins TRBV7-9 to TRBJ2-3; weak D call: TRBD1 (5 bases). Germline V gives CDR1 SEHNR, CDR2 FQNEAQ (reference sequence). The CDR3 has 15 residues. Trimming cost V 2 bases and J 6 bases, with 15 bases left between them. The CDR3 DNA sequence: TGTGCCAGCAGCTTAACAGGTAACCTAAGGGATACGCAGTATTTT. Amino acids: CASSLTGNLRDTQYF.

The gene calls are TRBV7-9 and TRBJ1-1; the match to TRBD1 covers 7 bases. CDR3 length: 13 residues. Germline CDR1 reads SEHNR; CDR2 reads FQNEAQ (reference sequence). The junction had 7 bases not matched to a gene; V was cut back by 5 bases and J by 7 bases. CDR3 loop: CASSLNTGDEAFF. CDR3 DNA sequence: TGTGCCAGCAGCCTAAATACAGGGGATGAAGCTTTCTTT.

The rearrangement links TRBV4-3 to TRBJ1-1; 8 nucleotides agree with TRBD1. Germline V lookup: CDR1 LGHNA, CDR2 YSLEER. Trimming removed 4 bases from V and 7 bases from J; junction bases left unmatched: 8. This CDR3 is 14 amino acids long. The CDR3 DNA is TGCGCCAGCAGCCTGACAGGGGCACGAGATGAAGCTTTCTTT. It encodes CASSLTGARDEAFF.

This clonotype came up a few times. The chain has TRBV20-1 and TRBJ2-7, with D possibly matching TRBD2 (5 bases). The germline V and J ends were trimmed by 5 bases and 0 bases, with 17 bases remaining between them. CDR3 length: 15 amino acids. CDR1 is DFQATT and CDR2 is SNEGSKA in the germline V gene (reference sequence). The CDR3 DNA reads TGCAGTGCTTTTTTCGGACGGGGTATCTCCTACGAGCAGTACTTC. Its protein product is CSAFFGRGISYEQYF.